Listed below are T cell receptor beta chains from one sample, sequenced in a study of early T cells in non-severe SARS-CoV-2 infection. TCRdb redid the calling of the 5' RACE reads with MiXCR, one entry per CDR3 protein. The sample has tens of thousands of distinct CDR3 sequences, roughly 13% seen once. Input material: whole blood. The receptors originated from an adult who was a healthcare worker with PCR-confirmed SARS-CoV-2 infection or an uninfected control (not recorded which). Each CDR3 is given with its conserved first and last residue. A D gene is named only where the DNA matches it firmly. Only some rows state a clone size, as once, few, many or a class for expanded clones.

>TRBV20-1|many|.|TRBJ2-1
CSAHGPWGWDNEQFF
TGCAGTGCTCACGGGCCCTGGGGATGGGACAATGAGCAGTTCTTC
>TRBV19|many|TRBD1|TRBJ1-5
CASSIRGQNQPQHF
TGTGCCAGTAGTATAAGGGGACAGAATCAGCCCCAGCATTTT
>TRBV28|few|TRBD1|TRBJ1-5
CASSLSQGSNQPQHF
TGTGCCAGCAGTTTATCACAGGGGAGCAATCAGCCCCAGCATTTT
>TRBV7-3|.|TRBD2|TRBJ2-2
CASSFGLAGDGELFF
TGTGCCAGCAGCTTTGGACTAGCGGGAGACGGGGAGCTGTTTTTT
>TRBV6-1|.|.|TRBJ2-6
CASSEQASGANVLTF
TGTGCCAGCAGTGAACAGGCCTCTGGGGCCAACGTCCTGACTTTC
>TRBV4-1|few|.|TRBJ2-1
CASSLKLAVGRDEQFF
TGCGCCAGCAGCCTTAAGTTAGCGGTGGGTCGGGATGAGCAGTTCTTC
>TRBV27|.|.|TRBJ1-4
CASSFTEGANEKLFF
TGTGCCAGCAGTTTCACTGAGGGGGCTAATGAAAAACTGTTTTTT
>TRBV6-6|.|.|TRBJ2-2
CASSYPRAGELFF
TGTGCCAGCAGTTACCCACGGGCCGGGGAGCTGTTTTTT
>TRBV7-9|many|TRBD2|TRBJ2-3
CASSLALLAGGPSDTQYF
TGTGCCAGCAGCTTAGCACTACTAGCGGGAGGGCCGTCGGATACGCAGTATTTT
>TRBV9|many|.|TRBJ2-5
CASSPYLNQETQYF
TGTGCCAGCAGCCCATATTTGAACCAAGAGACCCAGTACTTC
>TRBV7-2|.|.|TRBJ2-2
CASSLMGLGELFF
TGTGCCAGCAGCTTAATGGGGCTCGGGGAGCTGTTTTTT
>TRBV27|.|.|TRBJ2-4
CASRTIGAGGDIQYF
TGTGCCAGCAGGACTATTGGGGCAGGGGGGGACATTCAGTACTTC
>TRBV6-6|.|.|TRBJ2-1
CASRGGNNEQFF
TGTGCCAGCAGGGGGGGAAACAATGAGCAGTTCTTC
>TRBV5-1|many|.|TRBJ2-1
CASSSISRYNEQFF
TGCGCCAGCAGCTCTATTAGTCGGTACAATGAGCAGTTCTTC
>TRBV28|.|.|TRBJ2-2
CASSLWTIRDTGELFF
TGTGCCAGCAGTTTATGGACAATCCGAGACACCGGGGAGCTGTTTTTT
>TRBV28|few|TRBD1|TRBJ2-7
CASRTGTVLYEQYF
TGTGCCAGCAGAACCGGGACAGTCCTCTACGAGCAGTACTTC
>TRBV5-4|few|TRBD2|TRBJ2-1
CASGTRGSNEQFF
TGTGCCAGCGGGACTAGGGGTTCCAATGAGCAGTTCTTC
>TRBV24-1|many|TRBD2|TRBJ2-1
CATRGGVAGDDFSYNEQFF
TGTGCCACCAGGGGTGGGGTAGCGGGAGACGACTTCTCCTACAATGAGCAGTTCTTC
>TRBV7-9|.|TRBD1|TRBJ1-4
CASSLSRTGGGEKLFF
TGTGCCAGCAGCTTAAGCCGGACAGGGGGTGGTGAAAAACTGTTTTTT
>TRBV20-1|.|TRBD2|TRBJ2-1
CSAWTSGRPEQFF
TGCAGTGCTTGGACTAGCGGGAGGCCCGAGCAGTTCTTC
>TRBV6-4|many|.|TRBJ2-3
CASSDGGSTDTQYF
TGTGCCAGCAGTGATGGGGGAAGCACAGATACGCAGTATTTT
>TRBV7-2|few|TRBD2|TRBJ2-7
CASSELAGRSEQYF
TGTGCCAGCAGCGAGCTAGCGGGAAGAAGCGAGCAGTACTTC
>TRBV20-1|.|TRBD1|TRBJ1-5
CSARAGTGGAYQPQHF
TGCAGTGCTAGGGCCGGGACAGGGGGCGCATATCAGCCCCAGCATTTT
>TRBV29-1|.|TRBD2|TRBJ2-3
CSVDGLAGADTQYF
TGCAGCGTGGACGGACTAGCGGGAGCAGATACGCAGTATTTT
>TRBV3-1|few|.|TRBJ1-1
CASSQLAAGRTEAFF
TGTGCCAGCAGCCAACTAGCGGCAGGGCGCACTGAAGCTTTCTTT
>TRBV5-6|.|.|TRBJ2-1
CASRRDSNNEQFF
TGTGCCAGCAGGCGGGACTCCAACAATGAGCAGTTCTTC
>TRBV6-2/TRBV6-3|.|TRBD2|TRBJ2-1
CASRAGVKLQFF
TGTGCCAGCAGAGCGGGAGTGAAACTGCAGTTCTTC
>TRBV28|.|.|TRBJ2-1
CASNYLGRGENEQFF
TGTGCCAGCAACTACTTAGGGAGAGGGGAGAATGAGCAGTTCTTC
>TRBV5-6|.|.|TRBJ1-1
CASSLLEDVEIEAFF
TGTGCCAGCAGCTTGTTAGAGGACGTAGAGATTGAAGCTTTCTTT
>TRBV29-1|many|.|TRBJ2-3
CSVENTDTQYF
TGCAGCGTTGAAAACACAGATACGCAGTATTTT
>TRBV24-1|.|.|TRBJ2-6
CATSYSSGANVLTF
TGTGCCACCAGCTACAGCTCTGGGGCCAACGTCCTGACTTTC
>TRBV5-1|.|TRBD1|TRBJ1-1
CASSSDRVWGVTEAFF
TGCGCCAGCAGCTCGGACAGGGTTTGGGGAGTGACTGAAGCTTTCTTT
>TRBV29-1|few|.|TRBJ1-2
CSVGRRLDNYGYTF
TGCAGCGTTGGCAGGAGACTCGATAACTATGGCTACACCTTC
>TRBV29-1|few|TRBD2|TRBJ2-4
CSARETLAKNIQYF
TGCAGCGCGCGGGAGACCCTAGCCAAAAACATTCAGTACTTC
>TRBV21-1|.|.|TRBJ2-5
CASSNLSAVETQYF
TGTGCCAGCAGCAATCTAAGTGCGGTGGAGACCCAGTACTTC